The T cell receptor (beta chain) described here comes from a study of blood T cell repertoires in COVID-19. In the original processing: Quantification of nucleated cells was approximated via reference gene primer amplification. Clones were read by immunoSEQ multiplex PCR, and TCRdb kept only the in-frame ones, dropping some. The V and J calls and clone size come from that table; D and trimming were worked out from the DNA. In the table there are about 210,000 clones, approximately 78% of which are singletons. Recovered participants had two consecutive negative NP/OP PCR tests, healthcare professional clearance, or symptom resolution. The V end was cut by 6 bases, the J end by 5 bases, with 8 bases between. The CDR3 runs to 12 residues. CDR1 and CDR2 from the germline V gene are LGHNT and FRNRAP.

The TCR originated in a man in his forties or fifties who had recovered from COVID-19. The chain carries TRBV12-5 and TRBJ2-1; no reliable D call. Sequenced sample: PBMCs or T cells enriched from blood (not recorded which). Here the CDR3 reads CASGLPDNEQFF. The CDR3 bases are TGTGCTAGTGGCCTCCCCGACAATGAGCAGTTCTTC.